The clone carrying this T cell receptor (beta chain) was counted a few times. Its cognate antigen is unknown. This record belongs to a study of blood T cells in healthy people across ages. The donors, healthy Caucasians from Russia, were aged 6 to 90. Around 10 milliliters was the volume of peripheral blood drawn from each donor. Trimming removed 0 bases at V and 3 bases at J, with 5 bases between. CDR3 length: 12 residues. In germline, CDR1 is DFQATT, CDR2 SNEGSKA (reference sequence). Regarding the study as a whole: The CMV status of each donor remained undetermined, and this could have confounded shifts in expanded clonotypes. It was held that diversity estimates obtained from one million T cells represented underestimates.

A second PCR of roughly 7 to 11 cycles used a sample-barcoded 5' primer and a J-beta primer mix. Via MiXCR, TCRdb re-called the 5' RACE reads, giving one row per CDR3 protein. The sample lists roughly 790,000 distinct CDR3 sequences, about 42% occurring once. This rearrangement joins TRBV20-1 to TRBJ1-2; D remains unclear. This clonotype originated in a woman aged 55-69 years in good health. The sequenced sample was blood. The CDR3 DNA follows: TGCAGTGCTAGAGATAGAGACTATGGCTACACCTTC. Residues: CSARDRDYGYTF.